One T cell receptor beta chain is described in this entry. The V gene lost 5 bases and the J gene lost 2 bases, with 8 bases spanning the gap. Looked up from germline, CDR1 is SGHRS and CDR2 is YFSETQ. The CDR3 spans 13 residues. This entry belongs to a study of blood T cell repertoires in COVID-19. On the study more broadly: The origin of the acute and convalescent COVID-19 samples was the United States, Italy and Spain. Sources were T cells, B-cell-depleted T cells, or PBMCs; the material itself was cDNA or gDNA.

Living in roughly 23 US areas, the participants were between 18 and 89 years of age. In the original processing: Amplifying reference gene primers gave estimates of nucleated cell counts. Produced via immunoSEQ multiplex PCR; TCRdb's table is partial and in-frame only. That table gives V, J and clone size, and the DNA gave D and trimming. The sample carries about 210,000 clones, about 88% recorded once. This TCR came from a woman in her twenties or thirties who had been exposed to COVID-19. This chain links TRBV5-1 with TRBJ1-5; D is unresolved. Input material: PBMCs or T cells enriched from blood (not recorded which). CDR3 bases: TGCGCCAGCAGGAAGGAGGGCAATCAGCCCCAGCATTTT. The encoded protein is CASRKEGNQPQHF.